This paragraph covers one TCR beta chain sequence. This record comes from a study of blood T cell repertoires in COVID-19. Method: immunoSEQ multiplex PCR; TCRdb's copy keeps in-frame clones and lacks some. The profile shows approximately 400,000 clones, 81% of them singletons. After removal of 4 bases from V and 6 bases from J, the junction contained 8 bases not matched to a gene. The CDR3 spans 14 residues. Germline V lookup: CDR1 SGHAT, CDR2 FQNNGV. The specimen was peripheral blood. The receptor comes from a human donor with acute or convalescent COVID-19. The donor label of this sample is uncertain. The chain joins TRBV11-2 to TRBJ2-7; 8 bases are a match to TRBD2. The chain's CDR3 is CASSSLAGPSEQYF. CDR3 DNA sequence: TGTGCCAGCAGCTCCCTAGCGGGTCCCTCCGAGCAGTACTTC. Using reference TRBV11-2 and TRBJ2-7 for the parts outside the CDR3, the full variable domain is EAGVAQSPRYKIIEKRQSVAFWCNPISGHATLYWYQQILGQGPKLLIQFQNNGVVDDSQLPKDRFSAERLKGVDSTLKIQPAKLEDSAVYLCASSSLAGPSEQYFGPGTRLTVT.